This T cell receptor beta chain is drawn from a study of T cell therapy after organ transplantation. Regarding the study as a whole: Endogenous clonotypes not in therapy products appeared after therapy alongside transferred ones. Nonresponders had marked pretherapy clonal expansions and little post-therapy change.

In this sample, this clone turned up once. What it binds is unknown. Method: immunoSEQ multiplex PCR; TCRdb's copy keeps in-frame clones and lacks some. The sample consists of about 48,000 clones, 94% of them appearing once. The CDR3 is 19 amino acids. J lost 2 bases, V lost 5 bases, and 18 bases had no gene match. CDR1 and CDR2 from the germline V gene are SGHVS and FQNEAQ. The TCR was taken from a human patient who had received a solid organ transplant and had CMV disease. This chain links TRBV7-8 with TRBJ1-5; 7 bases line up with TRBD1. The sample in question was CD8+ T cells from blood, obtained before autologous CMV-specific T cell therapy. This CDR3 reads CASSVRGQNMGGGNQPQHF. Written as DNA, the CDR3 is TGTGCCAGCAGCGTCAGGGGACAGAATATGGGTGGCGGCAATCAGCCCCAGCATTTT.